The TCR beta chain described here comes from a study of CD8+ T cells in alopecia areata. RNA extraction was followed by reverse transcription into cDNA, which acted as the sequencing template. Generated by immunoSEQ multiplex PCR, the TCRdb table keeps only in-frame clones and is missing some. Here the sample spans 150,000 to 200,000 clones, 58% being singletons. V dropped 4 bases and J dropped 9 bases, with 22 bases sitting between them. The CDR3 consists of 16 residues. The germline CDR1 and CDR2 sequences are MNHEY and SMNVEV (reference sequence). Treatment reported: oral pan-JAK inhibitor, 5-10 mg twice daily.

The sequence was collected from a human donor with alopecia areata. This rearrangement joins TRBV27 to TRBJ1-5; TRBD1 is a possible D gene (5 bases). Sequencing used CD8+ T cells sorted from blood, obtained at week 24, from a patient treated with tofacitinib. In DNA, the CDR3 is TGTGCCAGCAGTTCGGGACCGCCAACCTACGGGCGGCCCCAGCATTTT. This translates into CASSSGPPTYGRPQHF.